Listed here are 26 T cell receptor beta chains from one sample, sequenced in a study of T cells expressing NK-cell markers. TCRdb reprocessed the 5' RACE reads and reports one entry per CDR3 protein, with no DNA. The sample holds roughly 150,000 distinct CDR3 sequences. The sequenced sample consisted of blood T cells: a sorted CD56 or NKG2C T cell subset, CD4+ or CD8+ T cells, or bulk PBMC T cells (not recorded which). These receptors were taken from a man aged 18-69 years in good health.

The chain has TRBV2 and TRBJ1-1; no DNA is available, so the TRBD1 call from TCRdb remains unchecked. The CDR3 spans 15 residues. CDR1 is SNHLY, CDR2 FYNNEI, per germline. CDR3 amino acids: CASVPSAGRYTEAFF.

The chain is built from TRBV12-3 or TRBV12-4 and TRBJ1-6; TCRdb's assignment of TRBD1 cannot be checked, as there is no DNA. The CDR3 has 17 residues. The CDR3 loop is CASSLIPETGINSPLHF.

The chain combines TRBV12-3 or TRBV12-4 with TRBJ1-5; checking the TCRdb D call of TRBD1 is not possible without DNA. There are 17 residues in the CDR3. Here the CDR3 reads CASSLVVGSGGSQPQHF.

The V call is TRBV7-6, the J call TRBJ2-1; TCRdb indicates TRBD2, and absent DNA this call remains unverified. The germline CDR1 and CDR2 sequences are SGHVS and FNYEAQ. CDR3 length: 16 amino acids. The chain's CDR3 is CASSLAWRGAYNEQFF. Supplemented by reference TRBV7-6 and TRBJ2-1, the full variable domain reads GAGVSQSPRYKVTKRGQDVALRCDPISGHVSLYWYRQALGQGPEFLTYFNYEAQQDKSGLPNDRFSAERPEGSISTLTIQRTEQRDSAMYRCASSLAWRGAYNEQFFGPGTRLTVL.

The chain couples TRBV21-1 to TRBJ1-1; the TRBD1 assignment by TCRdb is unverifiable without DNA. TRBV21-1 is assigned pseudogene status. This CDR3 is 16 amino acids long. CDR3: CASSQRAGGRNTEAFF.

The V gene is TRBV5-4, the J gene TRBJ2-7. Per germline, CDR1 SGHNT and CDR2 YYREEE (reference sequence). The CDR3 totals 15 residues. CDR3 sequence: CASSLGPRYVDEQYF.

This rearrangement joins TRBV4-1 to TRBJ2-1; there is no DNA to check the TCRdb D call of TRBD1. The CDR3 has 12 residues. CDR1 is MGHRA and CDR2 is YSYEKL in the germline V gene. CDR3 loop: CASSQVPDRQFF.

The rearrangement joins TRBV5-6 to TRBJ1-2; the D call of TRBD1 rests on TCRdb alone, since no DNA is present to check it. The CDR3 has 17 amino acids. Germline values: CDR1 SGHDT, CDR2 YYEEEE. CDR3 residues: CASSLPGQVRTNYGYTF.

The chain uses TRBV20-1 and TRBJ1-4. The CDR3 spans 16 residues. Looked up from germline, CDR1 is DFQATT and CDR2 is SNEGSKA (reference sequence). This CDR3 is CSAPNRQTPENEKLFF.

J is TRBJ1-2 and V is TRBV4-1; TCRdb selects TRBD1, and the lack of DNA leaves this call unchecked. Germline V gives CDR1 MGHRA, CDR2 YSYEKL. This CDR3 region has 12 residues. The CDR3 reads CASSQPGYGYTF.

The CDR3 spells CASSPRPTDTQYF. This sequence joins TRBV9 and TRBJ2-3; without DNA, the TCRdb call of TRBD1 cannot be checked. CDR1 is SGDLS, CDR2 YYNGEE, per germline. CDR3 length: 13 residues. The complete variable domain, with remaining parts taken from reference TRBV9 and TRBJ2-3, reads DSGVTQTPKHLITATGQRVTLRCSPRSGDLSVYWYQQSLDQGLQFLIQYYNGEERAKGNILERFSAQQFPDLHSELNLSSLELGDSALYFCASSPRPTDTQYFGPGTRLTVL.

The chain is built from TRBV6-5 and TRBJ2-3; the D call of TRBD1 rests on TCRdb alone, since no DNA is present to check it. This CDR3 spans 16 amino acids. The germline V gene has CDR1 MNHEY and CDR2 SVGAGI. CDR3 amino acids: CASSPGQGIYTDTQYF.

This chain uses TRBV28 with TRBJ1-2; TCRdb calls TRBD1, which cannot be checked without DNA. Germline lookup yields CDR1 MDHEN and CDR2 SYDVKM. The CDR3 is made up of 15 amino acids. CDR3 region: CASSVLRQGQYGYTF.

CDR3 in amino acids: CASRRGLAGTTSTDTQYF. The V and J genes are TRBV3-1 and TRBJ2-3; TCRdb proposes TRBD2, but this gene call is untestable without DNA. This CDR3 is built from 18 residues. Germline CDR1 is LGHDT and CDR2 is YNNKEL (reference sequence).

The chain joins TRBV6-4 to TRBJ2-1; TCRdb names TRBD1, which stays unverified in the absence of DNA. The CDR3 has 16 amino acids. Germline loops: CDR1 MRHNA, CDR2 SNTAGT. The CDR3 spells CASSDSPGQGDNEQFF.

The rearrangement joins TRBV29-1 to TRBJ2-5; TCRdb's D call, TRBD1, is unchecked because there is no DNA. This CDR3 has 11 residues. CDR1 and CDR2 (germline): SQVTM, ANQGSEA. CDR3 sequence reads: CSVRGVETQYF.

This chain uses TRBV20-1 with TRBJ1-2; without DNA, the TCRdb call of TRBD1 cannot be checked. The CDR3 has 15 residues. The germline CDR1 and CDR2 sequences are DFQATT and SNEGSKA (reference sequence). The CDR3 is CSAPGFISEVYGYTF.

The CDR3 spells CASSHFRVGANVLTF. The chain links TRBV4-1 to TRBJ2-6; the TCRdb call, TRBD1, lacks DNA for checking. Germline V lookup: CDR1 MGHRA, CDR2 YSYEKL. The CDR3 runs to 15 residues.

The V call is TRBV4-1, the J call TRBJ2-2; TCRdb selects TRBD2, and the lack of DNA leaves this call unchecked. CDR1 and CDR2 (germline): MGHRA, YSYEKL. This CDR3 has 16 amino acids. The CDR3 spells CASSQPTAGFTGELFF.

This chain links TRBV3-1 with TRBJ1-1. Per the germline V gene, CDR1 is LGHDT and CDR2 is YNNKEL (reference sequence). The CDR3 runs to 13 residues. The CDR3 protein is CASSQVQGSEAFF.

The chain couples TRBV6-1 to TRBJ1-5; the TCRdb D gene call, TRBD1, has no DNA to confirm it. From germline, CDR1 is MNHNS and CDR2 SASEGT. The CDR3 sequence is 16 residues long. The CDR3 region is CASSASQVDSNQPQHF.

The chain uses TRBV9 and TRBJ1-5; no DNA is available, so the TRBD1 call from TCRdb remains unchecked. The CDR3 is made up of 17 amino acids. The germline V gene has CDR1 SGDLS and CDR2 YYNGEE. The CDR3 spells CAKKKGPNAEHGQPQHF.

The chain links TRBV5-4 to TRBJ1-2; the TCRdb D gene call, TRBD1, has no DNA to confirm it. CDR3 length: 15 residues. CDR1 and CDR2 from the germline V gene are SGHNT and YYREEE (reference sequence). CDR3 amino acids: CASSLGREGVYGYTF.

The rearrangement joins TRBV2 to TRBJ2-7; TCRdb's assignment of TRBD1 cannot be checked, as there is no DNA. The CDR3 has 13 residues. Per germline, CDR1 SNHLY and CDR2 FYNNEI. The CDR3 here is CASMGRGSYEQYF.

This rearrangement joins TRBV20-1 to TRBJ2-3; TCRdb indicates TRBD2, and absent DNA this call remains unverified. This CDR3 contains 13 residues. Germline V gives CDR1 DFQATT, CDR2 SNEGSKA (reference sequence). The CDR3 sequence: CSAKSGPRDTQYF.

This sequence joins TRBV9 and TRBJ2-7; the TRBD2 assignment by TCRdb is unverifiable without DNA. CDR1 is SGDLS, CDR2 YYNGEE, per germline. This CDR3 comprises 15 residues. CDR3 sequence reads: CASSVGVARTYEQYF.